Given below is one T cell receptor (beta chain) in context. Antigen: not known. This sample was included in a study of radiotherapy plus CTLA-4 blockade in lung cancer. Study information: Disease control reached under 35%, with objective responses in 15% to 20%. Notes on the study in general: In blood, tumor-derived TCR clones expanded after radiotherapy plus ipilimumab. Response was reportedly best predicted by early blood T cell clone dynamics, with interferon-beta.

The protocol was immunoSEQ multiplex PCR, while the TCRdb copy is restricted to in-frame clones and leaves out a portion. The sample gives about 36,000 clones, 55% to 75% of which show up once; about a tenth is in the top ten. V was shortened by 4 bases and J by 6 bases, with 15 bases between the two germline ends. The V gene's germline CDR1 is SGHVS and CDR2 FNYEAQ. The CDR3 loop spans 14 amino acids. Sequenced material: peripheral blood, taken from a patient treated with radiotherapy plus ipilimumab. This receptor was identified in a human donor with non-small cell lung cancer who had stable disease on radiotherapy plus ipilimumab. V and J are TRBV7-6 and TRBJ1-2; weak D call: TRBD1 (5 bases). CDR3 coding DNA: TGTGCCAGCAGCTCCGGACACTCGTTGGATGGCTACACCTTC. As protein: CASSSGHSLDGYTF. Full variable domain (missing parts from reference TRBV7-6 and TRBJ1-2): GAGVSQSPRYKVTKRGQDVALRCDPISGHVSLYWYRQALGQGPEFLTYFNYEAQQDKSGLPNDRFSAERPEGSISTLTIQRTEQRDSAMYRCASSSGHSLDGYTFGSGTRLTVV.